The rows below give T cell receptor beta chains drawn from one sample of a study of blood T cell repertoires in COVID-19. Libraries were prepared by immunoSEQ multiplex PCR; TCRdb keeps only in-frame clonotypes and omits some of them. The repertoire holds 100,000 to 150,000 clones, roughly 85% seen once, with more than 20% in the top ten. Source material: peripheral blood. These TCRs come from a human donor in a cohort sampled during active COVID-19. The CDR3 runs from the conserved cysteine through the conserved F or W. D genes are given only for firm matches. Part of the rows lack a size; the others show once, few, many or a class for expanded clones.

>NA|TRBD1|TRBJ1-1|TRBV6-2/TRBV6-3
TGTGCCAGCAGCACACCGGGACAGGGAGCTTTCTTT
CASSTPGQGAFF
>NA|TRBD1|TRBJ2-1|TRBV10-3
TGTGCCATCAGGGAACGGGACAGGGGGCTTGAGCAGTTCTTC
CAIRERDRGLEQFF
>NA|NA|TRBJ2-1|TRBV19
TGTGCCAGTAGTATTCCCAGGGCAAAGAACAATGAGCAGTTCTTC
CASSIPRAKNNEQFF
>NA|TRBD2|TRBJ2-7|TRBV19
TGTGCCAGTAGTACACGATTCAGACTAGCGGGAGATTACGAGCAGTACTTC
CASSTRFRLAGDYEQYF
>once|NA|TRBJ2-5|TRBV9
TGTGCCAGCAGCGTAGCTACAGGGTTGGGAGAGACCCAGTACTTC
CASSVATGLGETQYF
>NA|TRBD1|TRBJ1-1|TRBV10-3
TGTGCCATCAGTGAGTCAGCCGGACAGGGCAGTACTGAAGCTTTCTTT
CAISESAGQGSTEAFF
>NA|NA|TRBJ1-4|TRBV6-5
TGTGCCAGCAGGGCAGCGACTAATGAAAAACTGTTTTTT
CASRAATNEKLFF
>NA|NA|TRBJ1-1|TRBV3-1/TRBV3-2
TGTGCCAGCAGTCTTACAGGGTCCCGAGGTGAAGCTTTCTTT
CASSLTGSRGEAFF
>once|NA|TRBJ1-1|TRBV5-6
TGTGCCAGCAGCCAGGGAGGGCTTGGCACTGAAGCTTTCTTT
CASSQGGLGTEAFF
>NA|TRBD1|TRBJ2-2|TRBV7-9
TGTGCCGGTCAACAGGGGGCGAACACCGGGGAGCTGTTTTTT
CAGQQGANTGELFF
>NA|NA|TRBJ2-7|TRBV5-5
TGTGCCAGCAGCTTGGTGTCAGGGCAAAGCGAGCAGTACTTC
CASSLVSGQSEQYF
>few|TRBD1|TRBJ1-2|TRBV7-2
TGTGCCAGCAGCCCGGACAGGGGGAATGGCTACACCTTC
CASSPDRGNGYTF
>few|TRBD2|TRBJ2-1|TRBV15
TGTGCCACCAGCAGACAACTAGCGGGAGGGTCTAGCGAGCAGTTCTTC
CATSRQLAGGSSEQFF
>NA|NA|TRBJ1-6|TRBV30
TGTGCCTGGAGTGTACAGGGTTCCGATTCACCCCTCCACTTT
CAWSVQGSDSPLHF
>NA|NA|TRBJ2-1|TRBV7-8
TGTGCCAGCAGCGGCCGCTCCTACAATGAGCAGTTCTTC
CASSGRSYNEQFF
>NA|NA|TRBJ2-2|TRBV28
TGTGCCAGCAGTTCGAACAGATTACCGAACACCGGGGAGCTGTTTTTT
CASSSNRLPNTGELFF
>NA|NA|TRBJ2-7|TRBV7-2
TGTGCCAGCAGCTTAGGGAGGGTTGAAGAGCAGTACTTC
CASSLGRVEEQYF
>once|NA|TRBJ2-3|TRBV7-2
TGTGCCAGCAGCCCATCAGGGGATACGCAGTATTTT
CASSPSGDTQYF
>once|TRBD1|TRBJ2-7|TRBV5-1
TGCGCCAGCAGCTTCAGGTTCTCAGGGGGCGCCGGGCAGTACTTC
CASSFRFSGGAGQYF
>NA|TRBD2|TRBJ2-7|TRBV14
TGTGCCAGCAGCCATGCTAGGGGGACTAGGCCCCACGAGCAGTACTTC
CASSHARGTRPHEQYF
>NA|NA|TRBJ2-7|TRBV19
TGTGCCAGTCAAAAAGGGGCGAATTACGAGCAGTACTTC
CASQKGANYEQYF
>once|TRBD2|TRBJ2-3|TRBV30
TGTGCCTGGAGTAGCGGGAGTGCAGATACGCAGTATTTT
CAWSSGSADTQYF
>NA|NA|TRBJ2-3|TRBV18
TGTGCCAGCTCACTGCAGGTGGCAGATACGCAGTATTTT
CASSLQVADTQYF
>NA|NA|TRBJ2-7|TRBV4-3
TGCGCCAGCAGCCCAAGGATTGATGGCGGGAAAGAGCAGTACTTC
CASSPRIDGGKEQYF
>few|NA|TRBJ1-1|TRBV5-1
TGCGCCAGCAGCTTACAGGGTGGGGGCACTGAAGCTTTCTTT
CASSLQGGGTEAFF
>NA|NA|TRBJ1-2|TRBV5-1
TGCGCCAGCAGCTTGTCCCTGGACAGTGGCTACACCTTC
CASSLSLDSGYTF
>NA|NA|TRBJ2-2|TRBV19
TGTGCCAGTATCGAGGGGACTAACACCGGGGAGCTGTTTTTT
CASIEGTNTGELFF
>NA|NA|TRBJ1-5|TRBV7-9
TGTGCCAGCAGCTTAGACGGGGGGAGCAATCAGCCCCAGCATTTT
CASSLDGGSNQPQHF
>once|NA|TRBJ2-7|TRBV12-3/TRBV12-4
TGTGCCAGCAGTCAGACGGGGTCCTACGAGCAGTACTTC
CASSQTGSYEQYF
>NA|TRBD1|TRBJ2-1|TRBV27
TGTGCCAGCAGTTCCACAGGGGGTCGGTATGAGCAGTTCTTC
CASSSTGGRYEQFF
>NA|NA|TRBJ1-5|TRBV7-2
TGTGCCAGCAGCTTAGATGGGCCCCATCAGCCCCAGCATTTT
CASSLDGPHQPQHF
>NA|NA|TRBJ2-2|TRBV6-5
TGTGCCAGCAGACTCGACACGGCCACCGGGGAGCTGTTTTTT
CASRLDTATGELFF
>NA|NA|TRBJ1-1|TRBV28
TGTGCCAGCAGTCCCCCCGCGCGGAACACTGAAGCTTTCTTT
CASSPPARNTEAFF
>NA|NA|TRBJ1-1|TRBV5-1
TGCGCCAGCAGCCTGGACATGAACACTGAAGCTTTCTTT
CASSLDMNTEAFF
>NA|TRBD1|TRBJ1-6|TRBV3-1/TRBV3-2
TGTGCCAGCAGTCAGGGACAGTCTTCTTCACCCCTCCACTTT
CASSQGQSSSPLHF
>once|TRBD1|TRBJ1-1|TRBV7-9
TGTGCCAGCAGCCCGAATCTGGACAGGGGGGCTGAAGCTTTCTTT
CASSPNLDRGAEAFF